Below are 31 T cell receptor beta chains sequenced from a single sample in a study of STAT3 mutations in large granular lymphocyte leukemia. Antigens for these TCRs are unknown. Some clones are missing from TCRdb's copy, which holds only in-frame ones; the method was immunoSEQ multiplex PCR. Among 17,000 or so clones listed, 70% to 90% were seen once. Study observations and caveats: Every T-LGLL patient had at least one immunodominant TCRbeta clonotype.

The material sequenced was peripheral blood mononuclear cells. The receptors originated from a man aged 45-65 years with T-cell large granular lymphocyte leukemia. Some clones in this sample may be carry-over from other donors' samples.

This clone is a singleton in its sample. This sequence joins TRBV5-4 and TRBJ2-7; no clear D gene. Germline V gives CDR1 SGHNT, CDR2 YYREEE (reference sequence). There are 15 residues in the CDR3. V was trimmed by 3 bases and J by 0 bases, leaving 13 bases between them. DNA for the CDR3: TGTGCCAGCAGCTATGGTGCTGGACGCTCCTACGAGCAGTACTTC. Its protein product is CASSYGAGRSYEQYF.

The chain carries TRBV20-1 and TRBJ2-5; D uncertain. This CDR3 contains 11 residues. V was clipped by 5 bases and J by 2 bases, with 6 bases between them. Germline CDR1 reads DFQATT; CDR2 reads SNEGSKA (reference sequence). The CDR3 loop is CSAGQQETQYF. CDR3 sequence (DNA): TGCAGTGCTGGGCAGCAAGAGACCCAGTACTTC.

This clone has only one observation. V is TRBV11-3 and J is TRBJ2-7, with TRBD2 identical over 7 bases. Germline V CDR1 and CDR2: SGHNT, YENEEA. The CDR3 consists of 16 residues. With V trimmed by 3 bases and J by 0 bases, 8 bases remained unmatched. CDR3 nucleotide sequence: TGTGCCAGCAGCTTGAGCGGGACGCTTTCCTCCTACGAGCAGTACTTC. Its translation is CASSLSGTLSSYEQYF.

The gene calls are TRBV5-1 and TRBJ2-7, with 12 bases fitting TRBD2. Germline trimming cut 0 bases from V and 7 bases from J; bases unmatched to any gene: 5. The CDR3 covers 15 residues. CDR1 is SGHRS and CDR2 is YFSETQ in the germline V gene. The CDR3 loop is CASSLELAGGNEQYF. The CDR3, as DNA: TGCGCCAGCAGCTTGGAACTAGCGGGAGGTAATGAGCAGTACTTC.

The gene calls are TRBV7-6 and TRBJ2-5, with 8 bases that match TRBD1. CDR3 size: 18 residues. Germline loops: CDR1 SGHVS, CDR2 FNYEAQ. The V gene end was trimmed by 1 base and the J gene end by 5 bases; junction bases not matched to a gene: 15. CDR3 DNA sequence: TGTGCCAGCAGCTTAGGTTTAGCCAGGGGGCGCCGAGGGGAGACCCAGTACTTC. It codes for CASSLGLARGRRGETQYF.

This chain uses TRBV29-1 with TRBJ2-7; 9 nucleotides match TRBD2. The trim removed 5 bases at V and 0 bases at J, leaving 2 bases unmatched. Looked up from germline, CDR1 is SQVTM and CDR2 is ANQGSEA. The CDR3 has 13 amino acids. The CDR3 protein is CSVLTSGSYEQYF. In DNA form, the CDR3 reads TGCAGCGTTCTGACTAGCGGCTCCTACGAGCAGTACTTC.

This clone has just one count. The chain employs TRBV6-5 and TRBJ1-2; D may be TRBD1 (5 bases). The germline CDR1 and CDR2 sequences are MNHEY and SVGAGI. V was trimmed by 10 bases and J by 8 bases, leaving 17 bases between them. There are 12 residues in the CDR3. The CDR3 is CATLGGKGGYTF. The CDR3 bases are TGTGCCACCTTGGGGGGAAAAGGGGGCTACACCTTC.

The chain joins TRBV11-2 to TRBJ2-1; TRBD2 agrees at 7 bases. There are 17 residues in the CDR3. Germline V CDR1 and CDR2: SGHAT, FQNNGV. V was clipped by 5 bases and J by 4 bases; unmatched bases: 14. CDR3 in amino acids: CASSPRGGSGEYNEQFF. The CDR3 coding sequence is TGTGCCAGCAGCCCCCGAGGAGGAAGCGGGGAATACAATGAGCAGTTCTTC.

The rearrangement links TRBV4-3 to TRBJ2-7; tentative D call: TRBD1 (5 bases). CDR1 LGHNA and CDR2 YSLEER come from the germline V gene. The CDR3 extends over 16 amino acids. Trimming took 4 bases from V and 1 from J, leaving 17 bases between them. The chain's CDR3 is CASSLRPQENSYEQYF. In DNA, the CDR3 is TGCGCCAGCAGCCTGAGACCACAGGAGAATTCCTACGAGCAGTACTTC.

The gene calls are TRBV14 and TRBJ2-7, with a possible D match to TRBD1 (6 bases). Germline values: CDR1 SGHDN, CDR2 FVKESK. V shed 0 bases and J shed 5 bases, with 17 bases lying between them. The CDR3 covers 16 residues. This CDR3 is CASSQDWGRGTDEQYF. CDR3 DNA sequence: TGTGCCAGCAGCCAAGATTGGGGCAGGGGAACCGACGAGCAGTACTTC.

The chain has TRBV20-1 and TRBJ2-7; D is undetermined. Trimming stripped 2 bases from V and 4 bases from J, with 6 bases between. CDR3 length equals 11 residues. Germline V lookup: CDR1 DFQATT, CDR2 SNEGSKA (reference sequence). The CDR3 sequence: CSARKGYEQYF. In DNA, the CDR3 is TGCAGTGCTAGAAAGGGATACGAGCAGTACTTC.

V usage is TRBV14 and J usage is TRBJ2-5; TRBD2 matches 10 bases. V lost 1 base and J lost 5; bases outside the gene matches: 13. Germline V gene lookup returns CDR1 SGHDN and CDR2 FVKESK. This CDR3 region has 18 residues. The CDR3 here is CASSQGYLAGALGETQYF. The DNA for the CDR3 is TGTGCCAGCAGCCAAGGTTATCTAGCGGGAGCCCTGGGGGAGACCCAGTACTTC. Combining the CDR3 with reference TRBV14 and TRBJ2-5 gives the whole variable domain EAGVTQFPSHSVIEKGQTVTLRCDPISGHDNLYWYRRVMGKEIKFLLHFVKESKQDESGMPNNRFLAERTGGTYSTLKVQPAELEDSGVYFCASSQGYLAGALGETQYFGPGTRLLVL.

V usage is TRBV7-9 and J usage is TRBJ1-2, with TRBD1 matching 7 bases. This CDR3 has 16 residues. CDR1 SEHNR and CDR2 FQNEAQ come from the germline V gene (reference sequence). V shed 3 bases and J 2 bases; nucleotides not matched to a gene: 9. CDR3 residues: CASSFQGGRTNYGYTF. In DNA, the CDR3 is TGTGCCAGCAGCTTCCAGGGGGGCAGGACCAACTATGGCTACACCTTC.

The rearrangement links TRBV4-1 to TRBJ1-6; D unclear. CDR3 size: 16 residues. The germline V gene encodes CDR1 MGHRA and CDR2 YSYEKL. Between the trimmed V and J ends, which lost 2 bases and 0 bases, there was a span of 8 bases. In nucleotides, the CDR3 is TGCGCCAGCAGCCAAAGCCCTACCTCCTATAATTCACCCCTCCACTTT. Translation: CASSQSPTSYNSPLHF.

This chain connects TRBV30 to TRBJ2-7; tentatively, D is TRBD1 or TRBD2 (5 bases each). The V and J ends lost 5 bases and 3 bases respectively, with 8 bases between them. Germline assignment: CDR1 GTSNPN and CDR2 SVGIG (reference sequence). This CDR3 is built from 11 residues. This chain's CDR3 is CAWVRGYEQYF. The CDR3 nucleotides read TGTGCCTGGGTGAGGGGCTACGAGCAGTACTTC.

In the case of this clone: It is unclear where the CDR3 begins or ends on the DNA, so no DNA is shown, and the CDR3 is as TCRdb lists it. This chain uses TRBV21-1 with TRBJ1-3; the tabulated D call, TRBD1, remains unverified against the DNA. TRBV21-1 is annotated as a pseudogene. The CDR3 has 14 amino acids, counting both end residues. The CDR3 loop is CASSFGQGANTIYF.

The V gene is TRBV18, the J gene TRBJ1-1; a possible D gene is TRBD1 (5 bases). This CDR3 is 15 amino acids long. Germline loops: CDR1 KGHSH, CDR2 LQKENI. With 0 bases removed from V and 5 bases from J, the gap between germline ends came to 13 bases. The CDR3 DNA sequence: TGTGCCAGCTCACCACCGTGGGGGTTCGAGACTGAAGCTTTCTTT. It specifies CASSPPWGFETEAFF.

This clone was counted only a few times. The rearrangement links TRBV6-1 to TRBJ2-7, with 8 positions matching TRBD1. J was trimmed by 0 bases and V by 10 bases; bases with no gene match: 8. Per germline, CDR1 MNHNS and CDR2 SASEGT. The CDR3 length is 14 residues. CDR3 DNA sequence: TGTGCCATCGGACAGGGCCCAAGCTCCTACGAGCAGTACTTC. It is translated as CAIGQGPSSYEQYF.

CDR3 in amino acids: CAISESGGPYEQYF. In DNA form, the CDR3 reads TGTGCCATCAGTGAGTCGGGCGGACCCTACGAGCAGTACTTC. V is TRBV10-3 and J is TRBJ2-7; D gene uncertain. From germline, CDR1 is ENHRY and CDR2 SYGVKD. The V and J ends lost 0 bases and 2 bases respectively, with 8 bases between them. The CDR3 spans 14 residues.

The rearrangement joins TRBV4-1 to TRBJ2-5; 7 bases line up with TRBD1. CDR1 is MGHRA, CDR2 YSYEKL, per germline. The length of the CDR3 is 16 residues. V was clipped by 0 bases and J by 4 bases; unmatched bases: 8. CDR3 loop: CASSQETGSIVETQYF. In DNA form, the CDR3 reads TGCGCCAGCAGCCAAGAGACAGGGTCGATTGTAGAGACCCAGTACTTC.

V and J are TRBV7-2 and TRBJ2-7, with unresolved D. Germline V lookup: CDR1 SGHTA, CDR2 FQGNSA. V gave up 1 base and J gave up 4 bases, with 11 bases separating them. The CDR3 runs 14 residues. The CDR3 DNA reads TGTGCCAGCAGCTTAGGTGGTGGATTATACGAGCAGTACTTC. Translation gives CASSLGGGLYEQYF.

The rearrangement uses TRBV21-1 and TRBJ1-1; no DNA check was done on the table's D call, TRBD1. TRBV21-1 is a listed pseudogene. The CDR3 has 14 residues. This CDR3 is CASSPRQGQPEAFF. Written as DNA, the CDR3 is TGTGCCAGCAGCCCCCGGCAGGGACAGCCTGAAGCTTTCTTT.

V gene TRBV4-1 combines with J gene TRBJ2-2; 11 bases fit TRBD1. The germline V gene has CDR1 MGHRA and CDR2 YSYEKL. The ends lost 4 bases at V and 4 bases at J; junction bases unmatched: 2. This CDR3 is 15 amino acids long. Here the CDR3 DNA reads TGCGCCAGCAGCCCCGGGACAGGGGGCACCGGGGAGCTGTTTTTT. Encoded protein: CASSPGTGGTGELFF.

In nucleotides, the CDR3 is TGTGCCAGCAGTCTGTGGACTAGTCGAGAGACCCAGTACTTC. Translation gives CASSLWTSRETQYF. J is TRBJ2-5 and V is TRBV6-1; TRBD2 matches 7 bases. CDR1 is MNHNS, CDR2 SASEGT, per germline. This CDR3 has 14 amino acids. The V segment lost 5 bases and the J segment 4 bases; nucleotides outside the gene matches: 7.

This clone was seen a handful of times. CDR3 sequence: CASSPPGGAQHF. CDR3 bases: TGTGCCAGCAGTCCTCCAGGGGGGGCCCAGCATTTT. The chain employs TRBV28 and TRBJ1-5; 7 bases align to TRBD1. The CDR3 loop spans 12 amino acids. V lost 5 bases, J lost 11 bases, and 6 bases stayed unmatched. In germline, CDR1 is MDHEN, CDR2 SYDVKM.

This clone occurred a few times. This chain joins TRBV11-3 and TRBJ2-2, with 9 nucleotides matching TRBD1. This CDR3 spans 17 amino acids. Germline V gene lookup returns CDR1 SGHNT and CDR2 YENEEA. The V and J ends lost 4 bases and 7 bases, in that order; junction bases with no gene match: 13. CDR3 bases: TGTGCCAGCAGCTCCACGCATTTACAGGGGGCGCACGGGGAGCTGTTTTTT. It specifies CASSSTHLQGAHGELFF. The whole variable domain, remainder taken from reference TRBV11-3 and TRBJ2-2, is EAGVVQSPRYKIIEKKQPVAFWCNPISGHNTLYWYLQNLGQGPELLIRYENEEAVDDSQLPKDRFSAERLKGVDSTLKIQPAELGDSAVYLCASSSTHLQGAHGELFFGEGSRLTVL.

The gene calls are TRBV5-4 and TRBJ2-5; D remains unclear. This CDR3 has 13 residues. Germline-derived CDR1 and CDR2 are SGHNT and YYREEE (reference sequence). The V end lost 1 base, the J end lost 5 bases, and 9 bases lay between the germline ends. Here the CDR3 DNA reads TGTGCCAGCAGCTTGCTACCCCGGGAGACCCAGTACTTC. It encodes CASSLLPRETQYF.

The chain uses TRBV5-1 and TRBJ2-7; D is ambiguous. The germline V gene encodes CDR1 SGHRS and CDR2 YFSETQ. The CDR3 is 14 amino acids. Trimming pared 0 bases from V and 2 bases from J, leaving 9 bases between. The CDR3 DNA reads TGCGCCAGCAGCTTGGACGGGCTGCCCTACGAGCAGTACTTC. The encoded protein is CASSLDGLPYEQYF.

The chain carries TRBV5-6 and TRBJ2-5, with a weak D call TRBD1 (6 bases). Trimming cost V 1 base and J 3 bases, with 10 bases left between them. Germline assignment: CDR1 SGHDT and CDR2 YYEEEE. The CDR3 is made up of 14 amino acids. CDR3 DNA: TGTGCCAGCAGCTTGCCGTCAGGGGAAGAGACCCAGTACTTC. It translates to CASSLPSGEETQYF.

The chain combines TRBV9 with TRBJ1-2; D is unresolved. CDR1 SGDLS and CDR2 YYNGEE come from the germline V gene. The CDR3 loop spans 14 amino acids. Trimming took 0 bases from V and 4 from J, leaving 10 bases between them. CDR3 nucleotides: TGTGCCAGCAGCGTAGGGGCAGAGCCCTATGGCTACACCTTC. Its translation: CASSVGAEPYGYTF.

The chain couples TRBV30 to TRBJ1-5, with 10 positions matching TRBD1. Trimming took 1 base from V and 4 from J; bases not matched to a gene: 4. Germline V gene sequence: CDR1 GTSNPN, CDR2 SVGIG (reference sequence). This CDR3 is 15 amino acids long. CDR3 bases: TGTGCCTGGAGTGAGACAGGGGGCAGGAATCAGCCCCAGCATTTT. It encodes CAWSETGGRNQPQHF.